Listed below are T cell receptor beta chains from one sample, sequenced in a study of control samples from healthy donors and cancer patients. Some clones are missing from TCRdb's copy, which holds only in-frame ones; the method was immunoSEQ multiplex PCR. The sample lists 75,000 to 90,000 clones, roughly 90% occurring once. Sequenced material: PBMCs. All receptors derive from a woman between 50 and 59 years old with colorectal cancer. Each CDR3 is given with its conserved first and last residue. D genes are given only for firm matches. For some rows the clone size is stated as once, few or many, or as a class when expanded; others skip it.

j_call v_call clone_size d_call cdr3_aa cdr3_nt
TRBJ2-5 TRBV12-3/TRBV12-4 NA NA CASSGGHLETQYF TGTGCCAGCAGCGGCGGACACCTTGAGACCCAGTACTTC
TRBJ2-2 TRBV29-1 NA TRBD1 CSVERDSSGELFF TGCAGCGTTGAAAGGGACAGTTCGGGGGAGCTGTTTTTT
TRBJ2-3 TRBV6-5 NA NA CASSYRDLTDTQYF TGTGCCAGCAGTTATAGGGATTTAACAGATACGCAGTATTTT
TRBJ2-1 TRBV5-1 once TRBD1 CASSLQGQSYNEQFF TGCGCCAGCAGCTTGCAGGGACAGAGCTACAATGAGCAGTTCTTC
TRBJ1-5 TRBV28 NA TRBD1 CASRHRDRGVQPQHF TGTGCCAGCAGACACCGGGACAGGGGAGTACAGCCCCAGCATTTT
TRBJ2-3 TRBV27 NA TRBD1 CASSLDRGTDTQYF TGTGCCAGCAGTCTGGACAGGGGAACAGATACGCAGTATTTT
TRBJ2-2 TRBV7-9 NA NA CASRGAGALTGELFF TGTGCCAGCAGGGGGGCGGGGGCCCTCACCGGGGAGCTGTTTTTT
TRBJ2-3 TRBV24-1 NA TRBD2 CATSDLRGGTDTQYF TGTGCCACCAGTGATTTGCGGGGGGGCACAGATACGCAGTATTTT
TRBJ1-1 TRBV18 NA TRBD1 CASSLISGTVNTEAFF TGTGCCAGCTCACTAATATCCGGGACAGTGAACACTGAAGCTTTCTTT
TRBJ1-6 TRBV2 NA NA CAGKVRGLSPLHF TGTGCCGGGAAGGTTCGGGGGCTATCACCCCTCCACTTT
TRBJ2-3 TRBV25-1 NA NA CASSEWGGTDTQYF TGTGCCAGCAGTGAATGGGGGGGCACAGATACGCAGTATTTT
TRBJ2-1 TRBV12-5 once NA CASGLDLFSYNEQFF TGTGCTAGTGGTTTGGACCTTTTTTCCTACAATGAGCAGTTCTTC
TRBJ2-1 TRBV10-1 NA TRBD1 CASSEGQGKYNEQFF TGCGCCAGCAGTGAGGGACAGGGGAAGTACAATGAGCAGTTCTTC
TRBJ2-3 TRBV6-5 NA TRBD1 CASIRGQTREDTQYF TGTGCCAGCATCCGGGGACAGACCCGGGAAGATACGCAGTATTTT
TRBJ2-3 TRBV4-1 NA TRBD2 CASSHPLGAGTSQDTQYF TGCGCCAGCAGCCATCCGCTCGGGGCCGGGACTAGTCAAGATACGCAGTATTTT
TRBJ1-6 TRBV3-1/TRBV3-2 NA NA CASSHGRNSPLHF TGTGCCAGCAGCCACGGTCGGAATTCACCCCTCCACTTT
TRBJ1-2 TRBV24-1 NA NA CATSGVYGYTF TGTGCCACCTCGGGGGTCTATGGCTACACCTTC
TRBJ1-5 TRBV6-1 NA NA CASSEQGWGNQPQHF TGTGCCAGCAGTGAACAGGGGTGGGGCAATCAGCCCCAGCATTTT
TRBJ1-1 TRBV2 NA TRBD1 CASSLDRGRTEAFF TGTGCCAGCAGTCTGGACAGGGGGAGGACTGAAGCTTTCTTT
TRBJ2-2 TRBV12-3/TRBV12-4 NA NA CASTYLLGGELFF TGTGCCAGCACTTATTTACTGGGCGGGGAGCTGTTTTTT
TRBJ1-1 TRBV5-1 once TRBD1 CASSVDRGGTEAFF TGCGCCAGCAGCGTCGACAGGGGAGGCACTGAAGCTTTCTTT
TRBJ2-1 TRBV18 NA TRBD2 CASSQTSGGQGYNEQFF TGTGCCAGCTCTCAGACTAGCGGGGGCCAAGGGTACAATGAGCAGTTCTTC
TRBJ2-2 TRBV3-1/TRBV3-2 NA TRBD2 CASSPGAGGGQNTGELFF TGTGCCAGCAGCCCCGGCGCCGGCGGGGGGCAAAACACCGGGGAGCTGTTTTTT
TRBJ1-5 TRBV6-5 NA NA CASSSQGGYSNQPQHF TGTGCCAGCAGTTCGCAGGGCGGATATAGCAATCAGCCCCAGCATTTT
TRBJ1-3 TRBV10-3 NA NA CAINPGQYGNTIYF TGTGCCATCAATCCAGGACAGTACGGAAACACCATATATTTT
TRBJ1-2 TRBV7-2 NA NA CASSLAGAAANYGYTF TGTGCCAGCAGCTTAGCCGGTGCGGCCGCTAACTATGGCTACACCTTC
TRBJ2-3 TRBV2 NA NA CASDNQGTDTQYF TGTGCCAGCGATAATCAGGGAACAGATACGCAGTATTTT
TRBJ2-1 TRBV29-1 NA TRBD2 CSVDPSGGHNEQFF TGCAGCGTTGATCCCAGCGGGGGCCACAATGAGCAGTTCTTC
TRBJ1-2 TRBV20-1 NA NA CSAATENGYTF TGCAGTGCGGCCACAGAAAATGGCTACACCTTC
TRBJ1-2 TRBV30 NA NA CARRSRWTDNYGYTF TGTGCCCGGAGAAGCCGGTGGACCGATAACTATGGCTACACCTTC
TRBJ1-1 TRBV6-5 NA NA CASMRGEDSGVGAFF TGTGCCAGCATGAGGGGGGAAGATTCAGGGGTAGGAGCTTTCTTT
TRBJ1-1 TRBV6-5 once TRBD1 CASRGRTGATEAFF TGTGCCAGCAGGGGGAGGACAGGGGCCACTGAAGCTTTCTTT
TRBJ1-6 TRBV5-5 NA NA CASSFGRVTYNSPLHF TGTGCCAGCAGCTTCGGTCGGGTCACCTATAATTCACCCCTCCACTTT
TRBJ1-4 TRBV30 NA TRBD1 CASRQGDSTNEKLFF TGTGCCTCCCGACAGGGGGACTCAACTAATGAAAAACTGTTTTTT
TRBJ2-1 TRBV18 NA TRBD2 CASSPPNAGGQNEQFF TGTGCCAGCTCACCACCGAACGCGGGGGGGCAAAATGAGCAGTTCTTC
TRBJ1-1 TRBV10-1 NA NA CASSPQRGTEAFF TGCGCCAGCAGCCCTCAGAGGGGTACTGAAGCTTTCTTT